This entry features one TCR beta chain sequence. Ten or more counts support this clonotype. Its recognized antigen is unknown. Base qualities are missing; no much larger clone stands one base away. The data derive from a study of T-cell reconstitution after alpha-beta-depleted transplantation in children listed by TCRdb under 2016. At the level of the whole study: The study quantitatively tracked T-cell immune reconstitution after TCRalphabeta/CD19-depleted allogeneic hematopoietic cell transplantation in children using TCR repertoire profiling.

The library came from PCR. This sample was sequenced with an Illumina HiSeq 2500. TCR libraries were prepared with molecular barcoding, using unique molecular identifiers to normalize TCRbeta repertoire quantification. The public reads were run again by TCRdb, first through fastp at Q25 and then through MiXCR, and only productive beta chains were kept. CDR3 protein duplicates are merged, each entry listing the most common genes and DNA. This sample comprises around 490,000 distinct CDR3 sequences, around 10% of them detected only once. The ten biggest clones cover less than 15% of the sample. V is shortened by 7 bases, J by 0 bases, and the region joining them spans 3 bases. Per the germline V gene, SQVTM is the CDR1 and ANQGSEA is the CDR2. Including the terminal cysteine and phenylalanine, the CDR3 comprises 11 residues. The read is trimmed to its CDR3 DNA, 33 bases read in frame from base 1. This specimen's treatment or condition label, per the study, means: allogeneic hematopoietic cell transplantation with graft depleted of TCRalphabeta T cells and CD19 B cells. The transplant recipients were children given TCRalphabeta/CD19-depleted allogeneic hematopoietic cell grafts.

What the work shows at the level of the full study, not this receptor alone: Over the following months the frequencies of hyperexpanded clones went down, and after one year T-cell counts and TCRbeta diversity were mostly credited to newly produced T cells. The apparently early recovery of alphabetaT-cell counts about two months after transplant reportedly depended on only several hundred rapidly expanded clones that came from non-depleted graft cells. In some patients, high TCRbeta diversity at day 60 was attributed to recipient T cells and intrathymic progenitors that had survived conditioning.

The sequenced sample was PBMCs, mostly from graft donor cells, obtained 180 days after TCRalphabeta/CD19-depleted stem cell transplant. The sequence was collected from a female patient aged 2 to 10 who had a stem cell transplant for aplastic anemia, so the T cells may come from the graft donor. The chain links TRBV29-1 with TRBJ1-4; the D gene identity is not certain. CDR3 reads: CSGATNEKLFF. The nucleotide sequence reads as follows: TGCAGCGGCGCAACTAATGAAAAACTGTTTTTT. Where the CDR3 stops, the reference TRBV29-1 and TRBJ1-4 genes take over; the full variable domain is SAVISQKPSRDICQRGTSLTIQCQVDSQVTMMFWYRQQPGQSLTLIATANQGSEATYESGFVIDKFPISRPNLTFSTLTVSNMSPEDSSIYLCSGATNEKLFFGSGTQLSVL.